This note documents a single TCR beta chain sequence. Germline V gene sequence: CDR1 GTSNPN, CDR2 SVGIG (reference sequence). V lost 8 bases and J 0 bases, leaving 7 bases between the germline ends. This CDR3 is built from 11 residues. TRB rearrangements spanning V, D and J were amplified using mixed TRB-A/B primers. Using its own MiXCR run on the multiplex PCR reads, TCRdb lists one record per CDR3 protein. This table holds 15,000 to 20,000 distinct CDR3 sequences, approximately 40% found once. The data were obtained in a study of T cell repertoires in aging, cancer and after chemotherapy. Study context: About 9 million TCR reads were in the whole dataset.

Peripheral blood genomic DNA, not sorted cells or RNA, was the template. The source of this sequence is a human donor with a solid tumor. The chain employs TRBV30 and TRBJ1-2; weak D call: TRBD1 (6 bases). The specimen was blood. CDR3 region: CARDTNYGYTF. The DNA of the CDR3 is TGTGCCCGGGACACTAACTATGGCTACACCTTC.